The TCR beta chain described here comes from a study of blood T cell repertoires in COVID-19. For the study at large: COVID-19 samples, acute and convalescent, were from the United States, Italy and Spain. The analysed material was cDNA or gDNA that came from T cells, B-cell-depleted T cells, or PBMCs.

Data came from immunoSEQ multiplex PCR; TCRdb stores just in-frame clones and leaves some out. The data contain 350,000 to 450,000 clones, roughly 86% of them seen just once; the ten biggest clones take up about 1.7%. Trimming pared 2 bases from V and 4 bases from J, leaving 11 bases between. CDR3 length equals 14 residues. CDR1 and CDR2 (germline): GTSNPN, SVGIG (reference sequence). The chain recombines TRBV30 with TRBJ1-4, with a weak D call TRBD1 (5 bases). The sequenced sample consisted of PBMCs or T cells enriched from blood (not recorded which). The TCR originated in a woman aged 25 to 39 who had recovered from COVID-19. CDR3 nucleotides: TGTGCCTGGAGTAAGGGACTGATTAATGAAAAACTGTTTTTT. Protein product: CAWSKGLINEKLFF.